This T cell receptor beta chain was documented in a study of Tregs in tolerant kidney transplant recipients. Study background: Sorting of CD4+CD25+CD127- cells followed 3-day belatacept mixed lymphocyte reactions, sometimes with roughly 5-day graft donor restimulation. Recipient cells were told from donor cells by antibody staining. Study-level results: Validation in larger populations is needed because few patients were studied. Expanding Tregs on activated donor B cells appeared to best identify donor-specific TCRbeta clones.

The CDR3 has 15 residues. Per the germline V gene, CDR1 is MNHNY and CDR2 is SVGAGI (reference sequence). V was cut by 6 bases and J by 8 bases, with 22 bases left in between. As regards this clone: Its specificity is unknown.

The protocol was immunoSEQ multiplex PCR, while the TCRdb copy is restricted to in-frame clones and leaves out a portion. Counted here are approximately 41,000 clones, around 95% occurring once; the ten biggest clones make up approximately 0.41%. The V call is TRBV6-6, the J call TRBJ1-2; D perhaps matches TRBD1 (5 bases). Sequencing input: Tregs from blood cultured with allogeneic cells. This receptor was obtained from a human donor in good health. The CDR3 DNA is TGTGCCAGCAGGTGGGACTCCTCCGGCTATGAGGGCTACACCTTC. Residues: CASRWDSSGYEGYTF.